This T cell receptor (beta chain) was captured in a study of blood T cell repertoires in COVID-19. At the level of the study: The United States, Italy and Spain provided the acute and convalescent COVID-19 samples. In each case, the material was cDNA or gDNA derived from T cells, B-cell-depleted T cells, or PBMCs.

Germline V gene lookup returns CDR1 SGHTA and CDR2 FQGTGA. Trimming removed 2 bases from V and 0 bases from J, with 8 bases in between. The CDR3 extends over 16 amino acids. Original processing methods: Researchers report that nucleated cell counts were estimated from reference gene primer amplification. TCRdb's copy holds only in-frame clones and misses some; the assay was immunoSEQ multiplex PCR. V, J and clone size were drawn from that table, and D and trimming were deduced from the DNA. The sample contains 400,000 or so clones, over 75% of which appear only once. A word on this clone: Other nucleotide sequences from this sample produce the same CDR3.

Seattle patient enrollment occurred during active infection, with longitudinal follow-up thereafter. The chain couples TRBV7-3 to TRBJ1-6, with D possibly TRBD1 on 5 matching bases. The sequence derives from a woman aged 40 to 50 with COVID-19, enrolled during active disease. The source material was peripheral blood. The CDR3 bases are TGTGCCAGCAGCTTACGGGGGAGCTCCTATAATTCACCCCTCCACTTT. Its protein is CASSLRGSSYNSPLHF.